The present entry profiles one TCR beta chain with its context. Per the germline V gene, CDR1 is SGDLS and CDR2 is YYNGEE. This CDR3 is built from 14 residues. J was trimmed by 8 bases and V by 4 bases; bases with no gene match: 4. The record originates from a study of blood T cell repertoires in COVID-19. Sequencing was performed with immunoSEQ multiplex PCR; in TCRdb, only in-frame clones are kept and a portion is missing. Here the sample spans 20,000 to 25,000 clones, roughly 90% being singletons. This clonotype originated in a human donor in a cohort sampled during active COVID-19. Material for sequencing was peripheral blood. The V and J genes are TRBV9 and TRBJ1-4, with 11 bases matching TRBD1. Written as DNA, the CDR3 is TGTGCCAGCAGCCCAGGGACAGGGGGGGAAAAACTGTTTTTT. Protein product: CASSPGTGGEKLFF.